This TCR beta chain originates from a study of graft-versus-host responses after intestinal transplantation. Study-level findings and limits: The highest levels of circulating GvH clones went along with early declines in HvG clones after transplant.

As regards this clone: Its antigen remains unknown.

The CDR3 loop spans 14 amino acids. In germline, CDR1 is SNHLY, CDR2 FYNNEI. V trimming: 8 bases; J trimming: 2 bases; junction bases outside the gene matches: 7. Generated by immunoSEQ multiplex PCR, the TCRdb table keeps only in-frame clones and is missing some. The table has around 40,000 clones, approximately 95% seen once. The V gene is TRBV2, the J gene TRBJ2-7, with 9 nucleotides matching TRBD1. This clonotype was sampled from a human donor who was the organ donor for an intestinal transplant. Specimen: unstimulated CD8+ T cells sorted from spleen or lymph node cells, collected before transplant. This CDR3 reads CASLRGQGTYEQYF. The CDR3 DNA reads TGTGCCAGCCTCAGAGGACAGGGGACCTACGAGCAGTACTTC.